This TCR beta chain derives from a study of blood T cell repertoires in COVID-19. This CDR3 has 16 residues. V lost 12 bases, J lost 4 bases, and 24 bases lay in between. Per the germline V gene, CDR1 is KGHDR and CDR2 is SFDVKD. In the authors' methods: Using reference gene primer amplification, nucleated cell counts were estimated. Libraries were prepared by immunoSEQ multiplex PCR; TCRdb keeps only in-frame clonotypes and omits some of them. Clonal size and the V and J genes are those of that table, whereas D and trimming came from the DNA. The table lists tens of thousands of clones, approximately 75% of them singletons. Seattle cases were enrolled at active infection and followed longitudinally.

The chain uses TRBV24-1 and TRBJ1-3; tentatively, D is TRBD1 (5 bases). This TCR was recovered from a man in his 60s with COVID-19, enrolled during active disease. Material for sequencing was peripheral blood. The CDR3 loop reads CASWGNHRFSGNTIYF. Here the CDR3 DNA reads TGTGCCTCGTGGGGCAACCACCGATTTTCCGGAAACACCATATATTTT.